This entry lists 23 T cell receptor beta chains sequenced from one sample in a study of T cell repertoires in cytomegalovirus infection. One entry per CDR3 protein, called by TCRdb with MiXCR from the reads. In the table there are around 130,000 distinct CDR3 sequences, approximately 8.8% of which are singletons. Sequencing input: PBMCs. These receptors all come from a human donor in good health (CMV status not recorded). Some clones in this sample may be carry-over from other donors' samples.

This clonotype was picked up many times. The chain has TRBV20-1 and TRBJ2-7, with TRBD1 identical over 7 bases. CDR3 size: 14 residues. Trimming at V came to 0 bases and at J to 2 bases, leaving 4 bases not matched to a gene. Germline V gene lookup returns CDR1 DFQATT and CDR2 SNEGSKA (reference sequence). The CDR3 loop is CSARERDRTYEQYF. In DNA form, the CDR3 reads TGCAGTGCTAGAGAGAGGGACAGAACCTACGAGCAGTACTTC.

At least ten counts were recorded for this clonotype. The chain couples TRBV6-5 to TRBJ1-3, with unresolved D. There are 12 residues in the CDR3. Germline CDR1 reads MNHEY; CDR2 reads SVGAGI. V gave up 3 bases and J gave up 4 bases, with 4 bases separating them. The CDR3 DNA sequence: TGTGCCAGCAGTTATGGGGGAAACACCATATATTTT. Translating gives CASSYGGNTIYF.

Concerning this clonotype itself: Mismatch with germline at one junction end may stem from a read error. This sequence joins TRBV12-3 or TRBV12-4 and TRBJ2-5; D might be TRBD2 (6 bases). The CDR3 is made up of 11 amino acids. CDR3 amino acids: CASTGGETKNF. The CDR3 coding sequence is TGTGCCAGCACCGGCGGGGAGACCAAGAACTTC.

This clonotype was seen at least ten times. The rearrangement uses TRBV7-2 and TRBJ2-3, with D unresolved. CDR1 is SGHTA, CDR2 FQGNSA, per germline. CDR3 length equals 12 residues. The V gene lost 5 bases and the J gene lost 8 bases, with 11 bases spanning the gap. The CDR3 sequence is CASSTSVGTQYF. CDR3 in DNA: TGTGCCAGCAGCACCTCTGTGGGTACGCAGTATTTT. Combining the CDR3 with reference TRBV7-2 and TRBJ2-3 gives the whole variable domain GAGVSQSPSNKVTEKGKDVELRCDPISGHTALYWYRQSLGQGLEFLIYFQGNSAPDKSGLPSDRFSAERTGGSVSTLTIQRTQQEDSAVYLCASSTSVGTQYFGPGTRLTVL.

This clonotype was picked up many times. The chain couples TRBV7-2 to TRBJ1-2, with D unresolved. Between the trimmed V and J ends, which lost 2 bases and 4 bases, there was a span of 11 bases. CDR1 SGHTA and CDR2 FQGNSA come from the germline V gene. This CDR3 has 14 amino acids. The CDR3 sequence is CASSLLREAYGYTF. CDR3 bases: TGTGCCAGCAGCTTACTTAGGGAAGCCTATGGCTACACCTTC.

At least ten counts were recorded for this clonotype. The gene calls are TRBV6-2 or TRBV6-3 and TRBJ2-1, with D possibly being TRBD2 (7 bases). Looked up from germline, CDR1 is MNHEY and CDR2 is SVGEGT. V shed 7 bases and J shed 7 bases, with 20 bases lying between them. The CDR3 extends over 15 amino acids. The DNA for the CDR3 is TGTGCCAGCACCCCCTCGCGGGGGCCCCGAAATGAGCAGTTCTTC. Protein: CASTPSRGPRNEQFF.

This clonotype was seen many times. The chain joins TRBV23-1 to TRBJ2-2; TRBD1 matches at 10 bases. TRBV23-1 is sorted into the ORF group, with uncertain function. The CDR3 has 16 amino acids. The J segment lost 7 bases and the V segment lost 0 bases, leaving 5 bases of the junction unmatched. The CDR3 region is CASSQSGTGDNGELFF. The CDR3 DNA is TGCGCCAGCAGTCAATCCGGGACAGGGGATAACGGGGAGCTGTTTTTT.

The chain recombines TRBV20-1 with TRBJ1-2, with a possible D match to TRBD1 (6 bases). Germline values: CDR1 DFQATT, CDR2 SNEGSKA (reference sequence). Trimming stripped 5 bases from V and 6 bases from J, with 10 bases between. The CDR3 contains 11 residues. CDR3 residues: CSAGGAHGYTF. The CDR3 bases are TGCAGTGCTGGGGGGGCCCATGGCTACACCTTC.

This clonotype was seen many times. The chain links TRBV28 to TRBJ2-1, with D perhaps matching TRBD1 or TRBD2 (5 bases each). The CDR3 has 15 amino acids. V gave up 4 bases and J gave up 3 bases, with 13 bases separating them. The V gene's germline CDR1 is MDHEN and CDR2 SYDVKM. CDR3 region: CASSSPGPFYNEQFF. The CDR3 nucleotides are TGTGCCAGCAGTTCCCCGGGACCTTTCTACAATGAGCAGTTCTTC.

This clonotype was counted ten times or more. The chain recombines TRBV20-1 with TRBJ1-2; weak D call: TRBD1 (6 bases). This CDR3 has 14 residues. Between the trimmed V and J ends, which lost 5 bases and 5 bases, there was a span of 18 bases. In germline, CDR1 is DFQATT, CDR2 SNEGSKA (reference sequence). CDR3 bases: TGCAGTGCTGGGGACACCGCGGGAAGGTATGGCTACACCTTC. Its protein product is CSAGDTAGRYGYTF.

The table lists this clonotype with many counts. J is TRBJ2-7 and V is TRBV14, with a tentative D call TRBD1 (6 bases). Deletions cut 8 bases from V and 3 bases from J, with 14 bases between. The germline V gene encodes CDR1 SGHDN and CDR2 FVKESK. The CDR3 length is 13 residues. CDR3 amino acids: CASGDTNVYEQYF. As DNA, the CDR3 is TGTGCCAGCGGGGACACTAACGTCTACGAGCAGTACTTC.

The rearrangement links TRBV4-1 to TRBJ1-1, with D unresolved. Germline V gene data show CDR1 as MGHRA and CDR2 as YSYEKL. This CDR3 region has 14 residues. V was clipped by 2 bases and J by 1 base, with 8 bases between them. CDR3 DNA: TGCGCCAGCAGCCAACTTATCGGGAACACTGAAGCTTTCTTT. It translates to CASSQLIGNTEAFF.

This clonotype was counted ten times or more. The V call is TRBV12-3 or TRBV12-4, the J call TRBJ1-1, with unresolved D. V lost 2 bases, J lost 6 bases, and 10 bases lay in between. The CDR3 is made up of 13 amino acids. CDR3 sequence (DNA): TGTGCCAGCAGTTTACTAGGGCCGGCTGAAGCTTTCTTT. The encoded protein is CASSLLGPAEAFF.

The J gene is TRBJ1-2, the V gene TRBV14; D may be TRBD1 (5 bases). The V gene lost 1 base and the J gene lost 2 bases, with 11 bases spanning the gap. The CDR3 runs to 15 residues. Germline V lookup: CDR1 SGHDN, CDR2 FVKESK. DNA of the CDR3: TGTGCCAGCAGCCAAGCTGGGACGGGGAACTATGGCTACACCTTC. Translated, it gives CASSQAGTGNYGYTF.

In its sample, this clonotype was seen many times. The chain recombines TRBV6-5 with TRBJ2-7, with 8 bases that match TRBD1. Germline CDR1 and CDR2: MNHEY and SVGAGI. V was clipped by 6 bases and J by 2 bases; unmatched bases: 0. This CDR3 contains 12 residues. CDR3 sequence (DNA): TGTGCCAGCAGGGACAGGGCCTACGAGCAGTACTTC. Translation: CASRDRAYEQYF.

This chain uses TRBV14 with TRBJ1-2, with D possibly being TRBD1 (5 bases). The CDR3 contains 14 residues. Trimming pared 0 bases from V and 4 bases from J, leaving 9 bases between. Germline values: CDR1 SGHDN, CDR2 FVKESK. CDR3 bases: TGTGCCAGCAGCCAAGAAGGGGTCCGCTATGGCTACACCTTC. Protein product: CASSQEGVRYGYTF.

This clonotype was counted only a few times. The chain links TRBV11-2 to TRBJ2-5; 7 nucleotides line up with TRBD1. Germline V lookup: CDR1 SGHAT, CDR2 FQNNGV. V lost 5 bases, J lost 6 bases, and 9 bases stayed unmatched. The length of the CDR3 is 14 residues. This CDR3 reads CASSPPGQAKTQYF. The CDR3 DNA follows: TGTGCCAGCAGCCCCCCCGGACAGGCCAAGACCCAGTACTTC.

This clonotype was seen at least ten times. The gene calls are TRBV5-5 and TRBJ2-1; no definite D call. CDR1 and CDR2 (germline): SGHKS, YYEKEE (reference sequence). This CDR3 contains 16 residues. V was pared by 2 bases and J by 6 bases, with 18 bases between. The CDR3 coding sequence is TGTGCCAGCAGCTTCGGTCCTCTGGGGTCTTCCAATGAGCAGTTCTTC. Amino acids: CASSFGPLGSSNEQFF.

This clonotype was counted only a few times. The chain joins TRBV29-1 to TRBJ2-3; TRBD1 matches at 7 bases. Germline V gene data show CDR1 as SQVTM and CDR2 as ANQGSEA. V trimming: 1 base; J trimming: 5 bases; junction bases outside the gene matches: 6. The CDR3 runs to 14 residues. The CDR3 reads CSVEGRGGKDTQYF. In nucleotides, the CDR3 is TGCAGCGTTGAAGGTCGAGGGGGCAAAGATACGCAGTATTTT.

This clonotype came up many times. The chain couples TRBV20-1 to TRBJ2-1, with a weak D call TRBD2 (6 bases). Looked up from germline, CDR1 is DFQATT and CDR2 is SNEGSKA (reference sequence). This CDR3 comprises 14 residues. V dropped 6 bases and J dropped 8 bases, with 20 bases sitting between them. This chain's CDR3 is CSALFDGGVDEQFF. DNA for the CDR3: TGCAGTGCCCTATTCGACGGGGGAGTCGATGAGCAGTTCTTC.

V is TRBV3-1 and J is TRBJ1-2; 7 bases are shared with TRBD1. Looked up from germline, CDR1 is LGHDT and CDR2 is YNNKEL (reference sequence). The trim removed 5 bases at V and 7 bases at J, leaving 13 bases unmatched. The CDR3 is 15 residues long. CDR3 in amino acids: CASSREGGITAGYTF. CDR3 DNA sequence: TGTGCCAGCAGCAGAGAAGGGGGCATCACCGCTGGCTACACCTTC.

The chain couples TRBV29-1 to TRBJ1-4; tentatively, D is TRBD1 (5 bases). CDR3 length: 13 residues. From germline, CDR1 is SQVTM and CDR2 ANQGSEA. With 7 bases removed from V and 7 bases from J, the gap between germline ends came to 16 bases. CDR3 amino acids: CSAVRGVGEKLFF. CDR3 DNA sequence: TGCAGCGCTGTACGGGGGGTCGGTGAAAAACTGTTTTTT. The complete variable domain, with remaining parts taken from reference TRBV29-1 and TRBJ1-4, reads SAVISQKPSRDICQRGTSLTIQCQVDSQVTMMFWYRQQPGQSLTLIATANQGSEATYESGFVIDKFPISRPNLTFSTLTVSNMSPEDSSIYLCSAVRGVGEKLFFGSGTQLSVL.

This clonotype showed up just a few times. This chain joins TRBV7-9 and TRBJ2-7; 9 bases line up with TRBD2. This CDR3 contains 14 residues. Germline loops: CDR1 SEHNR, CDR2 FQNEAQ (reference sequence). V trimming: 5 bases; J trimming: 2 bases; junction bases outside the gene matches: 4. CDR3 bases: TGTGCCAGCAGCCGCGGGGGGGACACCTACGAGCAGTACTTC. Translating it yields CASSRGGDTYEQYF.